Below, 18 T cell receptor beta chains from the same sample are listed, as sequenced in a study of early T cells in non-severe SARS-CoV-2 infection. One entry per CDR3 protein results from TCRdb running MiXCR on the 5' RACE reads. The data contain 50,000 to 65,000 distinct CDR3 sequences, 20% to 25% of them singletons. The source material was whole blood, sampled at baseline. Receptor source: an adult who was a healthcare worker with PCR-confirmed SARS-CoV-2 infection or an uninfected control (not recorded which).

In its sample, this clonotype was seen a few times. The CDR3 loop reads CASSYEDKLYEQYF. CDR3 sequence (DNA): TGTGCCAGCAGCTATGAGGATAAATTATACGAGCAGTACTTC. The chain links TRBV13 to TRBJ2-7; D is unresolved. V lost 4 bases, J lost 4 bases, and 14 bases lay in between. The CDR3 extends over 14 amino acids. Per the germline V gene, CDR1 is PRHDT and CDR2 is FYEKMQ (reference sequence).

The chain combines TRBV6-8 with TRBJ2-7; a weak D match, TRBD1 (6 bases). Trimming removed 5 bases at V and 5 bases at J, with 25 bases between. Looked up from germline, CDR1 is MNHGY and CDR2 is SAAAGT. The CDR3 runs to 17 residues. The CDR3 reads CASSLGQFPWEPDEQYF. In DNA, the CDR3 is TGTGCCAGCAGTCTTGGACAGTTCCCGTGGGAACCGGACGAGCAGTACTTC.

Ten or more counts support this clonotype. The rearrangement links TRBV29-1 to TRBJ2-4, with TRBD1 as a possible D gene (7 bases). Germline V CDR1 and CDR2: SQVTM, ANQGSEA. V lost 6 bases and J lost 6, with 18 bases in between. The CDR3 spans 14 residues. In nucleotides, the CDR3 is TGCAGCGTACGGGGCAGGGGGGAAGGAAACATTCAGTACTTC. This gives the protein CSVRGRGEGNIQYF.

There are many counts of this clonotype. This rearrangement joins TRBV5-1 to TRBJ1-2; D may be TRBD1 (5 bases). The CDR3 totals 15 residues. Trimming took 3 bases from V and 3 from J, leaving 15 bases between them. Per the germline V gene, CDR1 is SGHRS and CDR2 is YFSETQ. The DNA of the CDR3 is TGCGCCAGCAGCTCCCCCGGGGAGGGGTACTATGGCTACACCTTC. Translation: CASSSPGEGYYGYTF.

In this sample, this clonotype turned up a few times. The V and J genes are TRBV6-5 and TRBJ1-1; D gene uncertain. The CDR3 extends over 14 amino acids. The V gene's germline CDR1 is MNHEY and CDR2 SVGAGI. V gave up 5 bases and J gave up 0 bases, with 10 bases separating them. The CDR3 region is CASSPRSLNTEAFF. CDR3 sequence (DNA): TGTGCCAGCAGTCCCCGCAGCTTGAACACTGAAGCTTTCTTT.

This clonotype was seen a few times. This chain joins TRBV5-1 and TRBJ1-3; possible D gene TRBD1, 5 bases. The germline V gene encodes CDR1 SGHRS and CDR2 YFSETQ. There are 15 residues in the CDR3. V was trimmed by 4 bases and J by 0 bases, leaving 11 bases between them. Written as DNA, the CDR3 is TGCGCCAGCAGCATGGACACTCTCTCTGGAAACACCATATATTTT. This gives the protein CASSMDTLSGNTIYF.

The genes are TRBV3-1 and TRBJ2-7; D unresolved. With 4 bases removed from V and 4 bases from J, the gap between germline ends came to 11 bases. The germline CDR1 and CDR2 sequences are LGHDT and YNNKEL (reference sequence). This CDR3 contains 13 residues. In DNA form, the CDR3 reads TGTGCCAGCAGCCCCCTCCCATGGTACGAGCAGTACTTC. Translated, it gives CASSPLPWYEQYF.

CDR3 region: CSALSTGYEQYF. In nucleotides, the CDR3 is TGCAGTGCCCTATCGACGGGGTACGAGCAGTACTTC. The gene calls are TRBV20-1 and TRBJ2-7; weak D call: TRBD2 (5 bases). Germline-derived CDR1 and CDR2 are DFQATT and SNEGSKA (reference sequence). This CDR3 is 12 amino acids long. Trimming shortened V by 6 bases and J by 4 bases, and 13 bases separated the two germline ends.

The sample holds a few counts of this clonotype. V usage is TRBV28 and J usage is TRBJ1-5; D remains ambiguous. Germline-derived CDR1 and CDR2 are MDHEN and SYDVKM. This CDR3 is built from 15 residues. Trimming took 6 bases from V and 5 from J, leaving 17 bases between them. CDR3 coding DNA: TGTGCCAGCAGCCCGGCAAGGGAGATTGATCAGCCCCAGCATTTT. Its protein is CASSPAREIDQPQHF.

The genes are TRBV5-1 and TRBJ1-2; D is unclear. Looked up from germline, CDR1 is SGHRS and CDR2 is YFSETQ. Trimming pared 6 bases from V and 2 bases from J, leaving 11 bases between. CDR3 length: 13 amino acids. Here the CDR3 DNA reads TGCGCCAGCAATACCGACGGAAACTATGGCTACACCTTC. It specifies CASNTDGNYGYTF.

This clonotype was seen a handful of times. The rearrangement links TRBV4-1 to TRBJ1-5; D gene unclear. The CDR3 is 15 amino acids. Germline V gives CDR1 MGHRA, CDR2 YSYEKL. V gave up 0 bases and J gave up 2 bases, with 8 bases separating them. CDR3 sequence reads: CASSQDRRGNQPQHF. CDR3 bases: TGCGCCAGCAGCCAAGATCGGCGGGGCAATCAGCCCCAGCATTTT.

This rearrangement joins TRBV9 to TRBJ1-2; unclear D gene. Germline CDR1 is SGDLS and CDR2 is YYNGEE. Trimming removed 2 bases at V and 2 bases at J, with 10 bases between. The CDR3 runs to 14 residues. In nucleotides, the CDR3 is TGTGCCAGCAGCGTTGGTGACGCGAACTATGGCTACACCTTC. It codes for CASSVGDANYGYTF.

The J gene is TRBJ1-1, the V gene TRBV12-5; a possible D gene is TRBD1 (5 bases). The CDR3 has 16 amino acids. In germline, CDR1 is LGHNT, CDR2 FRNRAP. Trimming took 0 bases from V and 5 from J, leaving 16 bases between them. Written as DNA, the CDR3 is TGTGCTAGTGGTTTGGTCCCTGGCAGGGAGAGGACTGAAGCTTTCTTT. This sequence encodes CASGLVPGRERTEAFF.

This clonotype was observed a handful of times. This chain uses TRBV5-1 with TRBJ1-1, with D unclear. V was trimmed by 5 bases and J by 2 bases, leaving 16 bases between them. The CDR3 runs 15 residues. Per the germline V gene, CDR1 is SGHRS and CDR2 is YFSETQ. The DNA for the CDR3 is TGCGCCAGCAGAATCGAGGTTGGGATTAACACTGAAGCTTTCTTT. This translates into CASRIEVGINTEAFF.

Only a few counts were recorded for this clonotype. The chain's CDR3 is CASSMGQYNYGYTF. The CDR3 DNA follows: TGTGCCAGCAGCATGGGACAGTATAACTATGGCTACACCTTC. The gene calls are TRBV13 and TRBJ1-2, with 7 bases that match TRBD1. V trimming: 5 bases; J trimming: 1 base; junction bases outside the gene matches: 4. Germline V gene data show CDR1 as PRHDT and CDR2 as FYEKMQ (reference sequence). This CDR3 spans 14 amino acids.

The CDR3 reads CASSEQGLLETQYF. The CDR3 region has the DNA TGTGCCAGCAGTGAACAGGGGTTACTGGAGACCCAGTACTTC. The chain recombines TRBV2 with TRBJ2-5; tentative D call: TRBD1 (6 bases). Trimming cost V 2 bases and J 5 bases, with 12 bases left between them. Germline CDR1 is SNHLY and CDR2 is FYNNEI. The CDR3 extends over 14 amino acids. Together with reference TRBV2 and TRBJ2-5, the CDR3 gives the full variable domain: EPEVTQTPSHQVTQMGQEVILRCVPISNHLYFYWYRQILGQKVEFLVSFYNNEISEKSEIFDDQFSVERPDGSNFTLKIRSTKLEDSAMYFCASSEQGLLETQYFGPGTRLLVL.

V and J are TRBV5-4 and TRBJ2-1; D is ambiguous. The CDR3 is 11 amino acids. Germline V CDR1 and CDR2: SGHNT, YYREEE (reference sequence). V dropped 4 bases and J dropped 4 bases, with 3 bases sitting between them. In DNA form, the CDR3 reads TGTGCCAGCAGCATTTACAATGAGCAGTTCTTC. Its protein is CASSIYNEQFF.

This clonotype has just a few counts. V usage is TRBV5-6 and J usage is TRBJ2-3; D tentatively fits TRBD1 or TRBD2 (5 bases each). This CDR3 spans 15 amino acids. Germline V gives CDR1 SGHDT, CDR2 YYEEEE. V was pared by 1 base and J by 2 bases, with 11 bases between. CDR3 DNA: TGTGCCAGCAGCTTGTTGCGAGGGGTCACAGATACGCAGTATTTT. The encoded protein is CASSLLRGVTDTQYF.